A selection of T cell receptor beta chains follows, all from one sample in a study of cytomegalovirus exposure and HLA in healthy donors. Generated by immunoSEQ multiplex PCR, the TCRdb table keeps only in-frame clones and is missing some. The data contain about 76,000 clones, approximately 72% of them seen just once; the ten biggest clones take up roughly 9%. The sequenced sample consisted of PBMCs. Every receptor here comes from a woman aged 40 to 50 in good health and CMV-seropositive. Each CDR3 is given with its conserved first and last residue. The order of the fields is J gene, D gene, V gene, CDR3 protein. D genes are given only for firm matches.

TRBJ1-2 | TRBD1 | TRBV5-1 | CASSRGERGTGGQGYTF
TRBJ2-5 | NA | TRBV11-2 | CASSLDHPQDIQETQYF
TRBJ1-4 | TRBD1 | TRBV7-2 | CASSPGDREKEKLFF
TRBJ1-5 | NA | TRBV19 | CASSWGDSNQPQHF
TRBJ2-2 | NA | TRBV19 | CASRSSTGDTGELFF
TRBJ2-1 | NA | TRBV19 | CASSKGHRSYNEQFF
TRBJ2-2 | TRBD2 | TRBV7-7 | CASSFISGGQNTGELFF
TRBJ2-1 | NA | TRBV28 | CASSFRGPSNNEQFF
TRBJ1-6 | NA | TRBV28 | CASSPHDSSYNSPLHF
TRBJ1-1 | NA | TRBV2 | CASSEQGWESVTEAFF
TRBJ2-3 | TRBD2 | TRBV5-6 | CASSLAIGASGGTDTQYF
TRBJ2-1 | NA | TRBV7-8 | CAGSLDSGNEQFF
TRBJ2-5 | NA | TRBV5-1 | CASNGVREETQYF
TRBJ2-3 | NA | TRBV20-1 | CSAASVDTQYF
TRBJ2-3 | NA | TRBV11-2 | CASSSTADTQYF
TRBJ2-5 | TRBD2 | TRBV7-9 | CASSTGTSGQETQYF
TRBJ2-3 | NA | TRBV25-1 | CASSGENTDTQYF
TRBJ2-1 | TRBD2 | TRBV27 | CASRILAGGYNEQFF
TRBJ1-6 | TRBD1 | TRBV11-2 | CASSRDRGDSPLHF
TRBJ2-4 | NA | TRBV7-2 | CASSLGPLRDIQYF
TRBJ2-3 | TRBD2 | TRBV6-4 | CASSEGRGGRTDTQYF
TRBJ2-3 | TRBD2 | TRBV11-2 | CASSPGLAAASDTQYF
TRBJ2-7 | TRBD1 | TRBV18 | CASSPGTGLEQYF
TRBJ1-1 | TRBD1 | TRBV5-5 | CASSFHAGTGGNTEAFF
TRBJ2-5 | NA | TRBV7-7 | CASSLMEQETQYF
TRBJ1-1 | NA | TRBV5-6 | CASSLNRGIYTEAFF
TRBJ2-7 | NA | TRBV5-1 | CASSEQGSNEQYF
TRBJ2-7 | TRBD2 | TRBV5-1 | CASSLIAGGLYEQYF
TRBJ2-7 | TRBD1 | TRBV28 | CASIPPGDRDYEQYF
TRBJ2-2 | TRBD1 | TRBV2 | CASSPDRGGTGELFF
TRBJ1-6 | TRBD1 | TRBV7-2 | CASSHGQGNSPLHF
TRBJ1-2 | NA | TRBV28 | CASSLGGDWYGYTF
TRBJ1-5 | NA | TRBV6-5 | CASSYFRDQPQHF
TRBJ1-2 | TRBD1 | TRBV6-5 | CASSEGQVNGYTF
TRBJ2-7 | NA | TRBV6-5 | CASSYLDTSYEQYF
TRBJ2-1 | NA | TRBV2 | CASSDLDSIRYNEQFF